The 17 T cell receptor beta chains below were found in one sample sequenced in a study of blood T cells in healthy people across ages. The use of a sample-barcoded 5' primer and a J-beta primer mix characterized a second PCR of 7 to 11 cycles. TCRdb ran MiXCR on the 5' RACE reads and lists one entry per CDR3 protein. The sample includes some 640,000 distinct CDR3 sequences, more than 40% of them seen just once. The sequencing sample was made of blood. The source is a woman in her fifties or sixties in good health.

V and J are TRBV20-1 and TRBJ2-7; TRBD1 is a possible D gene (6 bases). V shed 5 bases and J shed 7 bases, with 21 bases lying between them. CDR1 is DFQATT, CDR2 SNEGSKA, per germline (reference sequence). The CDR3 runs 14 residues. CDR3 protein: CSASPGESYNEQYF. The DNA of the CDR3 is TGCAGTGCTTCCCCAGGGGAATCCTACAATGAGCAGTACTTC.

The chain couples TRBV7-8 to TRBJ2-2, with D unresolved. The CDR3 covers 14 residues. The germline gives CDR1 SGHVS, CDR2 FQNEAQ. Deletions cut 1 base from V and 6 bases from J, with 9 bases between. The CDR3 DNA is TGTGCCAGCAGCTTAGTTTTCCTGGCCGGGGAGCTGTTTTTT. Translation: CASSLVFLAGELFF. Full variable domain (rest looked up from reference TRBV7-8 and TRBJ2-2): GAGVSQSPRYKVAKRGQDVALRCDPISGHVSLFWYQQALGQGPEFLTYFQNEAQLDKSGLPSDRFFAERPEGSVSTLKIQRTQQEDSAVYLCASSLVFLAGELFFGEGSRLTVL.

The rearrangement joins TRBV12-3 or TRBV12-4 to TRBJ2-2, with a weak D call TRBD2 (5 bases). CDR3 length: 15 amino acids. With 6 bases removed from V and 3 bases from J, the gap between germline ends came to 14 bases. CDR3 DNA sequence: TGTGCCAGCAGAATGACTACCCTGGACACCGGGGAGCTGTTTTTT. Translation gives CASRMTTLDTGELFF.

The sample holds a few counts of this clonotype. The chain carries TRBV27 and TRBJ2-6; a possible D gene is TRBD2 (6 bases). CDR1 and CDR2 from the germline V gene are MNHEY and SMNVEV (reference sequence). The V end was cut by 3 bases, the J end by 0 bases, with 12 bases between. This CDR3 spans 17 amino acids. CDR3 DNA sequence: TGTGCCAGCAGTTTGGAGGGGACCAACTCTGGGGCCAACGTCCTGACTTTC. Protein: CASSLEGTNSGANVLTF.

This clonotype was seen a few times. This chain connects TRBV2 to TRBJ2-7, with D unresolved. The germline CDR1 and CDR2 sequences are SNHLY and FYNNEI. This CDR3 has 11 residues. V shed 8 bases and J shed 7 bases, with 12 bases lying between them. The CDR3 sequence is CASLRVWEQYF. DNA for the CDR3: TGTGCCAGCTTACGGGTCTGGGAGCAGTACTTC.

The rearrangement joins TRBV29-1 to TRBJ2-1; tentative D call: TRBD2 (6 bases). The ends were cut back, 1 base at V and 9 bases at J, with 10 bases in the middle. Germline V gene sequence: CDR1 SQVTM, CDR2 ANQGSEA. The length of the CDR3 is 12 residues. In DNA form, the CDR3 reads TGCAGCGTTGAAGCGGGAGCGGTTGAGCAGTTCTTC. Translated, it gives CSVEAGAVEQFF.

This chain connects TRBV6-5 to TRBJ1-6, with 7 bases that match TRBD1. Trimming at V came to 6 bases and at J to 8 bases, leaving 4 bases not matched to a gene. Per the germline V gene, CDR1 is MNHEY and CDR2 is SVGAGI. The CDR3 length is 13 residues. The DNA of the CDR3 is TGTGCCAGCAGGAGGGACAGTGATTCACCCCTCCACTTT. Its translation: CASRRDSDSPLHF.

This clonotype has only a few counts. The V gene is TRBV12-3 or TRBV12-4, the J gene TRBJ2-7; 11 bases line up with TRBD1. V lost 1 base to trimming and J lost 5 bases; unmatched junction nucleotides: 7. The CDR3 spans 16 residues. CDR3 loop: CASSLDRDRGIHEQYF. The CDR3 DNA sequence: TGTGCCAGCAGTTTAGATCGGGACAGGGGGATTCACGAGCAGTACTTC.

This clonotype was seen a few times. The chain uses TRBV3-1 and TRBJ1-6; 10 bases are shared with TRBD1. Trimming took 4 bases from V and 10 from J; bases not matched to a gene: 7. Germline V gives CDR1 LGHDT, CDR2 YNNKEL (reference sequence). The CDR3 is 15 amino acids. In DNA form, the CDR3 reads TGTGCCAGCAGCCCCCGGGACAGGGGCGGATCACCCCTCCACTTT. Its protein is CASSPRDRGGSPLHF.

The rearrangement joins TRBV20-1 to TRBJ2-7, with TRBD1 as a possible D gene (5 bases). The CDR3 covers 16 residues. Germline V gene data show CDR1 as DFQATT and CDR2 as SNEGSKA (reference sequence). The V end lost 0 bases, the J end lost 5 bases, and 20 bases lay between the germline ends. The CDR3, as DNA: TGCAGTGCTAGAGAGAAGGGGCTAGGGCGTTTCCACGAGCAGTACTTC. It is translated as CSAREKGLGRFHEQYF.

This chain links TRBV6-6 with TRBJ1-2; the match to TRBD1 covers 9 bases. Trimming took 7 bases from V and 3 from J; bases not matched to a gene: 3. CDR3 length: 13 residues. Germline assignment: CDR1 MNHNY and CDR2 SVGAGI (reference sequence). Written as DNA, the CDR3 is TGTGCCAGCACCGACAGGGGGGACTATGGCTACACCTTC. It translates to CASTDRGDYGYTF.

This rearrangement joins TRBV5-1 to TRBJ2-2, with D maybe TRBD2 (5 bases). The length of the CDR3 is 15 residues. Trimming pared 0 bases from V and 4 bases from J, leaving 10 bases between. From germline, CDR1 is SGHRS and CDR2 YFSETQ. The chain's CDR3 is CASSLGGSATGELFF. The CDR3 nucleotides are TGCGCCAGCAGCTTGGGTGGGAGTGCCACCGGGGAGCTGTTTTTT.

Of note for this clonotype: A much more abundant neighbour one base away suggests this may be a read error. V gene TRBV20-1 combines with J gene TRBJ2-5, with D maybe TRBD1 (5 bases). The germline V gene encodes CDR1 DFQATT and CDR2 SNEGSKA (reference sequence). The CDR3 runs 14 residues. V was trimmed by 0 bases and J by 11 bases, leaving 19 bases between them. CDR3: CSARDRGWGSAQYF. The DNA of the CDR3 is TGCAGTGCTAGAGATCGAGGATGGGGCTCGGCGCAGTACTTC.

This rearrangement joins TRBV4-1 to TRBJ2-3, with TRBD2 matching over 12 bases. The CDR3 runs 19 residues. In germline, CDR1 is MGHRA, CDR2 YSYEKL. Losses at the gene ends were 0 bases for V and 0 bases for J; bases not matched to a gene: 7. CDR3: CASSQERASGRASTDTQYF. The CDR3 bases are TGCGCCAGCAGCCAAGAAAGGGCTAGCGGGAGGGCTAGCACAGATACGCAGTATTTT.

In this sample, this clonotype turned up many times. This rearrangement joins TRBV10-3 to TRBJ2-1, with a tentative D call TRBD1 (6 bases). Per germline, CDR1 ENHRY and CDR2 SYGVKD. The V end lost 7 bases, the J end lost 4 bases, and 17 bases lay between the germline ends. The CDR3 totals 15 residues. The CDR3 region has the DNA TGTGCCATCACCAGAAGCCTACAGGGATACAATGAGCAGTTCTTC. Amino acid sequence: CAITRSLQGYNEQFF.

V and J are TRBV20-1 and TRBJ2-3; 9 bases map to TRBD2. In germline, CDR1 is DFQATT, CDR2 SNEGSKA (reference sequence). There are 13 residues in the CDR3. V gave up 1 base and J gave up 4 bases; unmatched junction bases: 0. CDR3 sequence: CSARGLAADTQYF. The CDR3 DNA reads as TGCAGTGCTAGAGGACTAGCGGCAGATACGCAGTATTTT.

The chain couples TRBV5-1 to TRBJ2-7; 7 bases fit TRBD1. CDR1 SGHRS and CDR2 YFSETQ come from the germline V gene. The CDR3 has 15 amino acids. J lost 1 base, V lost 3 bases, and 7 bases had no gene match. The DNA for the CDR3 is TGCGCCAGCAGCTCCGGGACAGCCAATTCCTACGAGCAGTACTTC. Protein: CASSSGTANSYEQYF.